This record concerns one T cell receptor beta chain sequence. Its antigen is not identified. This record comes from a study of shared clonotypes between healthy human individuals. Study observations and caveats: Sorted-subset sequencing, rarefaction showed, was incomplete despite large depth.

The protocol was immunoSEQ multiplex PCR, while the TCRdb copy is restricted to in-frame clones and leaves out a portion. This table holds about 960,000 clones, over 60% found once. The CDR3 covers 13 residues. Looked up from germline, CDR1 is LNHDA and CDR2 is SQIVND (reference sequence). Trimming stripped 3 bases from V and 5 bases from J, with 10 bases between. This sequence originates from a man between 18 and 35 years old in good health. J is TRBJ2-5 and V is TRBV19; a weak D match, TRBD1 (6 bases). The sample was memory CD4+ T cells sorted from blood. Sample subset: CD45RA-negative fraction. CDR3 amino acids: CASSINRVETQYF. The DNA of the CDR3 is TGTGCCAGTAGTATTAACAGGGTGGAGACCCAGTACTTC.